The 22 T cell receptor beta chains reported below all come from one sample, sequenced in a study of human T cells and chemical hapten exposure. One entry per CDR3 protein results from TCRdb running MiXCR on the RACE reads. This table has about 93,000 distinct CDR3 sequences, approximately 9% appearing once. This sample's time point: healthy volunteer bleed at 2 weeks. Someone pulled total RNA out of unfractionated whole blood. The material sequenced was whole blood. The source is a female donor in good health. Some clones in this sample may be carry-over from other donors' samples.

This clonotype turned up a few times. The chain carries TRBV6-5 and TRBJ2-4, with a tentative D call TRBD2 (6 bases). This CDR3 has 13 amino acids. The V gene's germline CDR1 is MNHEY and CDR2 SVGAGI. The ends were cut back, 8 bases at V and 6 bases at J, with 14 bases in the middle. CDR3 DNA sequence: TGTGCCAGCGGGCGGGGATGGAGAAACATTCAGTACTTC. Translating it yields CASGRGWRNIQYF.

This clonotype has at least ten counts. The chain recombines TRBV27 with TRBJ1-4; D is possibly TRBD1 (6 bases). The CDR3 is made up of 15 amino acids. CDR1 is MNHEY, CDR2 SMNVEV, per germline (reference sequence). V was clipped by 6 bases and J by 2 bases, with 13 bases between them. CDR3 sequence reads: CASSHGGATNEKLFF. In nucleotides, the CDR3 is TGTGCCAGCAGCCACGGGGGGGCTACTAATGAAAAACTGTTTTTT.

The V call is TRBV4-1, the J call TRBJ2-1; D gene unclear. This CDR3 has 14 amino acids. V dropped 1 base and J dropped 8 bases, with 12 bases sitting between them. CDR1 is MGHRA, CDR2 YSYEKL, per germline. CDR3: CASSQALLCDEQFF. The CDR3 nucleotides read TGCGCCAGCAGCCAAGCCCTTCTGTGCGATGAGCAGTTCTTC.

The table lists this clonotype with many counts. This chain connects TRBV27 to TRBJ1-5; D unclear. Between the trimmed V and J ends, which lost 2 bases and 3 bases, there was a span of 5 bases. The germline CDR1 and CDR2 sequences are MNHEY and SMNVEV (reference sequence). This CDR3 has 13 amino acids. The CDR3 DNA follows: TGTGCCAGCAGTTTACGGTTCAATCAGCCCCAGCATTTT. Translated, it gives CASSLRFNQPQHF.

The chain combines TRBV28 with TRBJ1-3, with no clear D. With 4 bases removed from V and 4 bases from J, the gap between germline ends came to 17 bases. The CDR3 has 16 amino acids. Germline V gene lookup returns CDR1 MDHEN and CDR2 SYDVKM. CDR3 coding DNA: TGTGCCAGCAGTTCAGTCAGCATATCCTGCGGAAACACCATATATTTT. Translating it yields CASSSVSISCGNTIYF.

This clonotype was counted only a few times. The chain is built from TRBV24-1 and TRBJ2-2; D gene ambiguous. CDR3 length: 11 residues. Germline lookup yields CDR1 KGHDR and CDR2 SFDVKD. The V gene lost 1 base and the J gene lost 7 bases, with 0 bases spanning the gap. CDR3 DNA: TGTGCCACCAGTGATTTCGGGGAGCTGTTTTTT. Its translation is CATSDFGELFF.

V gene TRBV20-1 combines with J gene TRBJ1-5; a weak D match, TRBD1 (5 bases). Germline CDR1 is DFQATT and CDR2 is SNEGSKA (reference sequence). This CDR3 is built from 14 residues. Between the trimmed V and J ends, which lost 5 bases and 5 bases, there was a span of 16 bases. The CDR3 loop is CSALRARGDQPQHF. The CDR3 DNA is TGCAGTGCTCTCCGGGCGAGAGGGGATCAGCCCCAGCATTTT.

This clonotype has a count of ten or more. The chain employs TRBV11-2 and TRBJ2-2; tentatively, D is TRBD1 (6 bases). The CDR3 spans 19 residues. Trimming removed 7 bases from V and 5 bases from J, with 29 bases in between. Germline V lookup: CDR1 SGHAT, CDR2 FQNNGV. In nucleotides, the CDR3 is TGTGCCAGCACCTATCTATGGGGGCAACCGGGCCCCCGGACCGGGGAGCTGTTTTTT. Amino acids: CASTYLWGQPGPRTGELFF.

This clonotype was detected a few times. This sequence joins TRBV12-3 or TRBV12-4 and TRBJ2-7; no clear D gene. With 3 bases removed from V and 2 bases from J, the gap between germline ends came to 11 bases. The CDR3 sequence is 14 residues long. This CDR3 is CASSFRAPAYEQYF. The CDR3 DNA follows: TGTGCCAGCAGTTTCCGGGCCCCGGCCTACGAGCAGTACTTC.

The V and J genes are TRBV5-4 and TRBJ2-1; D might be TRBD2 (5 bases). V lost 2 bases and J lost 9, with 6 bases in between. In germline, CDR1 is SGHNT, CDR2 YYREEE (reference sequence). The CDR3 extends over 11 amino acids. CDR3 residues: CASSFAGEQFF. The CDR3 DNA reads as TGTGCCAGCAGCTTCGCGGGTGAGCAGTTCTTC.

This clonotype turned up a few times. The rearrangement joins TRBV29-1 to TRBJ2-5; 9 bases map to TRBD2. Germline lookup yields CDR1 SQVTM and CDR2 ANQGSEA. The CDR3 totals 14 residues. After removal of 6 bases from V and 2 bases from J, the junction contained 7 bases not matched to a gene. Here the CDR3 reads CSVSVAGGQETQYF. The CDR3 nucleotides are TGCAGCGTCTCGGTCGCGGGAGGGCAAGAGACCCAGTACTTC.

This clonotype was seen ten or more times. The chain recombines TRBV4-3 with TRBJ2-1; no definite D call. This CDR3 comprises 16 residues. The germline V gene encodes CDR1 LGHNA and CDR2 YSLEER. Trimming pared 0 bases from V and 8 bases from J, leaving 17 bases between. The DNA of the CDR3 is TGCGCCAGCAGCCAAGAGGTCGGTAGCTGGAACGATGAGCAGTTCTTC. This codes for CASSQEVGSWNDEQFF.

For this clonotype: Given a much more abundant clone one base away, this may be a read error. This rearrangement joins TRBV10-3 to TRBJ1-1; no clear D gene. CDR1 and CDR2 from the germline V gene are ENHRY and SYGVKD. The CDR3 is 12 amino acids. The V end was cut by 0 bases, the J end by 9 bases, with 8 bases between. CDR3 DNA sequence: TGTGCCATCAGTGAGTCTGGTTTGAAAGCTTTCTTT. It encodes CAISESGLKAFF.

This chain uses TRBV6-5 with TRBJ1-3; D gene ambiguous. The germline gives CDR1 MNHEY, CDR2 SVGAGI. This CDR3 has 15 residues. Trimming left V 0 bases short and J 4 bases short, with 10 bases between. CDR3 sequence: CASSYSRTGGNTIYF. CDR3 bases: TGTGCCAGCAGTTACTCGAGGACGGGGGGAAACACCATATATTTT.

This clonotype was seen a handful of times. A read error may explain this, as a much larger clone is one base away. V usage is TRBV6-6 and J usage is TRBJ1-6; D call uncertain. The length of the CDR3 is 14 residues. Germline CDR1 is MNHNY and CDR2 is SVGAGI (reference sequence). The CDR3 sequence is CASSLGVTNSPLNF. CDR3 sequence (DNA): TGTGCCAGCAGCCTCGGTGTAACTAATTCACCCCTCAACTTT.

This clonotype was detected many times. This chain uses TRBV20-1 with TRBJ2-1, with TRBD1 matching 8 bases. Per the germline V gene, CDR1 is DFQATT and CDR2 is SNEGSKA (reference sequence). The CDR3 length is 15 residues. J lost 12 bases, V lost 5 bases, and 18 bases had no gene match. The CDR3 loop is CSARAPGQAVFGQFF. The CDR3 coding sequence is TGCAGTGCTCGTGCACCGGGACAGGCGGTATTTGGGCAGTTCTTC.

This clonotype was picked up many times. The rearrangement links TRBV21-1 to TRBJ2-1; TRBD1 was called by the table and not checked on the DNA. TRBV21-1 is designated a pseudogene. The CDR3 has 14 amino acids. In nucleotides, the CDR3 is TGTGCCAGCGTGGAGGGGGAGGAATGGAATGAGCAGTTCTTC. Translated: CASVEGEEWNEQFF.

The chain recombines TRBV5-1 with TRBJ2-5; TRBD1 might be the D (8 bases). This CDR3 comprises 15 residues. Trimming left V 4 bases short and J 5 bases short, with 18 bases between. From germline, CDR1 is SGHRS and CDR2 YFSETQ. The CDR3 DNA reads as TGCGCCAGCAGCAGTAGACAGGGGAGGGCGGAGACCCAGTACTTC. It yields the protein CASSSRQGRAETQYF.

The chain combines TRBV19 with TRBJ1-3; 8 bases line up with TRBD1. Germline V gene sequence: CDR1 LNHDA, CDR2 SQIVND (reference sequence). Trimming cost V 10 bases and J 4 bases; bases outside gene matches: 12. This CDR3 has 15 residues. CDR3 sequence: CATGTGLSWGNTIYF. The CDR3 DNA is TGTGCCACAGGGACAGGCCTCTCGTGGGGAAACACCATATATTTT.

This clonotype was seen a handful of times. This chain links TRBV12-5 with TRBJ2-7, with unresolved D. Looked up from germline, CDR1 is LGHNT and CDR2 is FRNRAP. There are 16 residues in the CDR3. The V and J ends lost 5 bases and 3 bases respectively, with 20 bases between them. The CDR3 bases are TGTGCTAGTGGTCTGCTGACGCGCACCCACTACTACGAGCAGTACTTC. This sequence encodes CASGLLTRTHYYEQYF.

This clonotype was detected a few times. The chain links TRBV12-3 or TRBV12-4 to TRBJ1-1; D is perhaps TRBD1 (5 bases). V lost 5 bases and J 5 bases, leaving 18 bases between the germline ends. CDR3 length: 15 amino acids. DNA of the CDR3: TGTGCCAGCAGTCCACGAGGGGTTGCCGATACTGAAGCTTTCTTT. Amino acids: CASSPRGVADTEAFF.

This clonotype was seen only a few times. The J gene is TRBJ2-2, the V gene TRBV12-3 or TRBV12-4; 11 nucleotides match TRBD1. J was trimmed by 1 base and V by 5 bases; bases with no gene match: 6. The CDR3 totals 17 residues. DNA for the CDR3: TGTGCCAGCAGTCGGACAGGGGGCAGGGGGAACACCGGGGAGCTGTTTTTT. Its protein product is CASSRTGGRGNTGELFF.